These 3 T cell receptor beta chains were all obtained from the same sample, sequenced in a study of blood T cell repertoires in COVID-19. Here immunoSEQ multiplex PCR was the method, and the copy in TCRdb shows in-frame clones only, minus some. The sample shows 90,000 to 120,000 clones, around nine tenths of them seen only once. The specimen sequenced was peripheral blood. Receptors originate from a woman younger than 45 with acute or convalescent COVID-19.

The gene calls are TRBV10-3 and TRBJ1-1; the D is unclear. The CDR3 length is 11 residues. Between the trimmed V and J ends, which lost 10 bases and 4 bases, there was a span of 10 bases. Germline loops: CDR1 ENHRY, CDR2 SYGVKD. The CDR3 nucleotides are TGTGCCACGCAAACGGGCACTGAAGCTTTCTTT. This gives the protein CATQTGTEAFF.

The CDR3 nucleotides are TGTGCCAGCAGCTTAAGAAGGGGGTCCGCAGATACGCAGTATTTT. Translating gives CASSLRRGSADTQYF. The J gene is TRBJ2-3, the V gene TRBV7-9, with D perhaps matching TRBD1 (6 bases). CDR3 size: 15 residues. With 2 bases removed from V and 4 bases from J, the gap between germline ends came to 13 bases. CDR1 and CDR2 from the germline V gene are SEHNR and FQNEAQ (reference sequence).

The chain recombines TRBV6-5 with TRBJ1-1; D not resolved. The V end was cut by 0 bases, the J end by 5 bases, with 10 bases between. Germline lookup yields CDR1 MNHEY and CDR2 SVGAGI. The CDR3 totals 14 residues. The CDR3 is CASSYSNGETEAFF. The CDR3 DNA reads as TGTGCCAGCAGTTACTCGAATGGGGAGACTGAAGCTTTCTTT.